These 6 T cell receptor beta chains originate from one sample sequenced in a study of blood T cells in healthy people across ages. The use of a sample-barcoded 5' primer and a J-beta primer mix characterized a second PCR of roughly 6 to 11 cycles. TCRdb ran MiXCR on the 5' RACE reads and lists one entry per CDR3 protein. The sample has over 950,000 distinct CDR3 sequences, more than 30% seen once. Material for sequencing was blood. The receptors were sampled from a man younger than 35 in good health.

This clonotype was detected only a few times. J is TRBJ2-2 and V is TRBV28, with 10 bases identical to TRBD1. V shed 6 bases and J 4 bases; nucleotides not matched to a gene: 8. This CDR3 has 16 residues. Germline V gives CDR1 MDHEN, CDR2 SYDVKM. The CDR3 DNA reads as TGTGCCAGCAGCCCGGTCGACAGGGGGCGCACCGGGGAGCTGTTTTTT. Translation: CASSPVDRGRTGELFF. Supplemented by reference TRBV28 and TRBJ2-2, the full variable domain reads DVKVTQSSRYLVKRTGEKVFLECVQDMDHENMFWYRQDPGLGLRLIYFSYDVKMKEKGDIPEGYSVSREKKERFSLILESASTNQTSMYLCASSPVDRGRTGELFFGEGSRLTVL.

This clonotype came up a few times. The rearrangement links TRBV27 to TRBJ2-2, with D tentatively TRBD2 (6 bases). CDR1 MNHEY and CDR2 SMNVEV come from the germline V gene (reference sequence). Trimming pared 6 bases from V and 4 bases from J, leaving 15 bases between. There are 15 residues in the CDR3. CDR3 DNA: TGTGCCAGCAGCTCCAGAGCCGGGAGCACCGGGGAGCTGTTTTTT. Translated, it gives CASSSRAGSTGELFF.

The CDR3, as DNA: TGTGCCAGCAGCCCATCTAGCCCCCCGACTGGGAATGAGCAGTTCTTC. Translated, it gives CASSPSSPPTGNEQFF. The chain is built from TRBV9 and TRBJ2-1; D is possibly TRBD2 (5 bases). CDR1 is SGDLS and CDR2 is YYNGEE in the germline V gene. V lost 4 bases, J lost 7 bases, and 21 bases lay in between. The CDR3 has 16 amino acids.

This clonotype was recorded a few times. This rearrangement joins TRBV7-2 to TRBJ1-2, with 8 bases fitting TRBD1. After removal of 2 bases from V and 7 bases from J, the junction contained 6 bases not matched to a gene. Germline values: CDR1 SGHTA, CDR2 FQGNSA. The CDR3 loop spans 14 amino acids. CDR3 DNA: TGTGCCAGCAGCTTATTCCAGGGGGCGGCTGGCTACACCTTC. Translated: CASSLFQGAAGYTF.

This clonotype came up a few times. The V and J genes are TRBV5-1 and TRBJ1-6; D is perhaps TRBD1 (6 bases). Germline values: CDR1 SGHRS, CDR2 YFSETQ. Trimming removed 4 bases from V and 7 bases from J, with 18 bases in between. CDR3 length: 16 amino acids. The CDR3, as DNA: TGCGCCAGCAGCACCAAACAGGACAGACGAAATTCACCCCTCCACTTT. Translating gives CASSTKQDRRNSPLHF.

The CDR3 region is CASSEAGTEYTYEQYF. In DNA form, the CDR3 reads TGTGCCAGCAGTGAGGCCGGGACAGAATATACCTACGAGCAGTACTTC. The chain combines TRBV2 with TRBJ2-7; 7 bases are a match to TRBD1. The germline V gene encodes CDR1 SNHLY and CDR2 FYNNEI. The trim removed 3 bases at V and 2 bases at J, leaving 10 bases unmatched. This CDR3 is built from 16 residues.